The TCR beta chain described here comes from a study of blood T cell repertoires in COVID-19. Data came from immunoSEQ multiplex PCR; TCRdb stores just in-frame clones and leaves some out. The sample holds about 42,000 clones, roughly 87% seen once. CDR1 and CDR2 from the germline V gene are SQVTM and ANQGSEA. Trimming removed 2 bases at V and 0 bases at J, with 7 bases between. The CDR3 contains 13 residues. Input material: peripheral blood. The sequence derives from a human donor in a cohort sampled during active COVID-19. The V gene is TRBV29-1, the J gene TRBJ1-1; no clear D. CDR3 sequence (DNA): TGCAGCGTTGAACTGAGTCTGAACACTGAAGCTTTCTTT. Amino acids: CSVELSLNTEAFF.